The rows below give T cell receptor beta chains drawn from one sample of a study of Graves' ophthalmopathy and Graves' hyperthyroidism. Each CDR3 protein is one row after TCRdb ran MiXCR on the multiplex PCR reads. The data hold 500,000 to 800,000 distinct CDR3 sequences, with about 40% observed a single time. The specimen was peripheral blood. The receptors here all came from an adult man with Graves' ophthalmopathy. The CDR3 runs from the conserved cysteine through the conserved F or W. D genes are given only for firm matches. The size entry is marked missing in some rows and otherwise reads once, few, many or a size class.

TRBV9	.	.	TRBJ1-3	CASSVSGRGNTIYF	TGTGCCAGCAGCGTAAGTGGGCGAGGGAACACCATATATTTT
TRBV10-3	many	.	TRBJ1-4	CATQDREANEKLFF	TGTGCCACCCAGGACCGGGAGGCTAATGAAAAACTGTTTTTT
TRBV5-5	.	.	TRBJ2-7	CAGSLQGSYEQYF	TGTGCCGGCAGCTTACAGGGTAGTTACGAGCAGTACTTC
TRBV20-1	few	.	TRBJ1-3	CSTREGIGNTIYF	TGCAGTACTAGAGAAGGGATTGGAAACACCATATATTTT
TRBV29-1	.	TRBD1	TRBJ1-1	CSVVRTGDLF	TGCAGCGTAGTGCGGACAGGGGATCTCTTT
TRBV5-1	many	TRBD1	TRBJ1-5	CASSLGRGQGQPQHF	TGCGCCAGCAGCTTGGGCAGGGGGCAGGGACAGCCCCAGCATTTT
TRBV29-1	few	.	TRBJ2-3	CSVEGLTTDTQYF	TGCAGCGTTGAGGGACTTACCACAGATACGCAGTATTTT
TRBV24-1	.	TRBD2	TRBJ2-1	CATRSGADNEQFF	TGTGCCACCCGAAGCGGGGCGGACAATGAGCAGTTCTTC
TRBV7-2	many	.	TRBJ1-1	CASSLGAGNYEAFF	TGTGCCAGCAGCTTAGGGGCGGGGAATTATGAAGCTTTCTTT
TRBV4-2	few	.	TRBJ2-7	CASSLGIRGIGEYEQYF	TGTGCCAGCAGCCTCGGGATACGAGGAATCGGGGAGTACGAGCAGTACTTC
TRBV29-1	.	.	TRBJ1-1	CSSPRDGMNTEAFF	TGCAGCTCACCCCGGGACGGCATGAACACTGAAGCTTTCTTT
TRBV2	many	TRBD2	TRBJ2-6	CASNGPSSGGWSGANVLTF	TGTGCCAGCAATGGGCCCTCTAGCGGGGGTTGGTCTGGGGCCAACGTCCTGACTTTC
TRBV27	many	.	TRBJ2-7	CASSLGKAYEQYF	TGTGCCAGCAGCTTGGGGAAGGCCTACGAGCAGTACTTC
TRBV9	.	.	TRBJ1-2	CASSVDAPGGSPDGYTF	TGTGCCAGCAGCGTCGACGCCCCCGGGGGGTCCCCCGATGGCTACACCTTC
TRBV5-5	.	.	TRBJ2-7	CASSFSQGLNEQYF	TGTGCCAGCAGCTTTAGTCAGGGTTTGAACGAGCAGTACTTC
TRBV29-1	.	TRBD1	TRBJ1-2	CSSGQGQGYTF	TGCAGTTCGGGACAGGGGCAAGGCTACACCTTC
TRBV7-3	once	TRBD1	TRBJ1-6	CASSYGTGSSPLHF	TGTGCCAGCAGCTATGGGACAGGGAGTTCACCCCTCCACTTT
TRBV25-1	.	TRBD1	TRBJ1-2	CASSPQDRGAYGYTF	TGTGCCAGCTCACCACAGGACAGGGGAGCCTATGGCTACACCTTC
TRBV7-3	few	.	TRBJ2-2	CASRRDTDTRELFF	TGTGCCAGCCGCCGGGACACTGACACCAGGGAGCTGTTTTTT
TRBV20-1	many	.	TRBJ2-5	CSAKRARETQYF	TGCAGTGCAAAAAGGGCGAGGGAGACCCAGTACTTC
TRBV24-1	many	.	TRBJ1-3	CATSAAAGNTIYF	TGTGCCACCAGTGCCGCCGCTGGAAACACCATATATTTT
TRBV10-3	few	.	TRBJ2-3	CAISGGASDTQYF	TGTGCCATCAGTGGGGGGGCGTCAGATACGCAGTATTTT
TRBV7-2	few	.	TRBJ2-5	CAGSLGVQETQYF	TGTGCCGGCAGTCTTGGTGTACAAGAGACCCAGTACTTC
TRBV11-2	.	.	TRBJ2-7	CASSLDLRGGQYEQYF	TGTGCCAGCAGCTTAGATCTGAGGGGGGGCCAATACGAGCAGTACTTC
TRBV20-1	many	.	TRBJ1-1	CSAVGTNTEAFF	TGCAGTGCCGTAGGGACGAACACTGAAGCTTTCTTT
TRBV7-9	.	TRBD1	TRBJ1-4	CASSAGQGEEKLFF	TGTGCCAGCAGCGCCGGACAGGGCGAAGAAAAACTGTTTTTT
TRBV6-5	.	TRBD2	TRBJ2-5	CASSLSSGVQETQYF	TGTGCCAGCAGTCTGTCTAGCGGGGTCCAAGAGACCCAGTACTTC
TRBV7-8	.	.	TRBJ2-5	CASSLARKGSWETQYF	TGTGCCAGCAGCTTAGCGAGGAAAGGGAGTTGGGAGACCCAGTACTTC
TRBV7-8	.	TRBD1	TRBJ2-7	CASSQDPIRQGRYEQYF	TGCGCCAGCAGCCAAGATCCAATCCGACAGGGGAGGTACGAGCAGTACTTC
TRBV25-1	.	.	TRBJ1-1	CASSELGGNTEAFF	TGTGCCAGCAGTGAATTGGGGGGCAACACTGAAGCTTTCTTT
TRBV7-9	many	TRBD1	TRBJ1-1	CASSLWAGGEAFF	TGTGCCAGCAGCTTGTGGGCAGGGGGCGAAGCTTTCTTT
TRBV19	many	.	TRBJ2-5	CASSRLTDQETQYF	TGTGCCAGTAGTCGTCTTACAGACCAAGAGACCCAGTACTTC
TRBV20-1	.	.	TRBJ2-5	CNARGGCQQETQYF	TGCAATGCCAGAGGGGGGTGCCAACAAGAGACCCAGTACTTC
TRBV2	.	.	TRBJ1-2	CASSLYRDAHYGYTF	TGTGCCAGCAGTCTGTACAGGGATGCACACTATGGCTACACCTTC
TRBV12-3/TRBV12-4	many	.	TRBJ1-5	CASSEEGLGQPQHF	TGTGCCAGCAGCGAGGAAGGGTTAGGTCAGCCCCAGCATTTT
TRBV6-1	.	.	TRBJ1-5	CASIWEAGSSNQPQHF	TGTGCCAGCATCTGGGAGGCGGGGAGTAGCAATCAGCCCCAGCATTTT
TRBV10-3	.	.	TRBJ2-7	CAISDEGGPYF	TGTGCCATCAGTGATGAGGGGGGCCCGTACTTC
TRBV4-1	few	.	TRBJ1-2	CASSQVPDSYGYTF	TGCGCCAGCAGCCAAGTACCAGACAGCTATGGCTACACCTTC
TRBV25-1	once	TRBD2	TRBJ2-7	CASSEVTSGIGNEQYF	TGTGCCAGCAGTGAAGTGACTAGCGGGATTGGAAACGAGCAGTACTTC
TRBV12-3/TRBV12-4	many	TRBD1	TRBJ2-7	CASSSETGGDEQYF	TGTGCCAGCAGTTCGGAGACAGGGGGGGACGAGCAGTACTTC
TRBV19	.	TRBD1	TRBJ1-4	CASSPRRGLEKLFF	TGTGCCAGTAGCCCCCGCAGGGGGCTTGAAAAACTGTTTTTT
TRBV5-6	.	.	TRBJ1-1	CASSFQGRYAEAFF	TGTGCCAGCAGCTTTCAAGGGCGTTACGCTGAAGCTTTCTTT
TRBV10-3	.	TRBD1	TRBJ1-1	CAITDRGTGDTEAFF	TGTGCCATCACTGACAGGGGCACAGGGGACACTGAAGCTTTCTTT
TRBV20-1	.	TRBD2	TRBJ2-2	CSARPTARGGLVGELFF	TGCAGTGCTAGACCCACGGCGCGGGGGGGCTTAGTCGGGGAGCTGTTTTTT
TRBV20-1	many	.	TRBJ1-5	CSASRGYSNQSQHF	TGCAGTGCTAGTCGGGGATATAGCAATCAGTCCCAGCATTTT
TRBV10-3	many	.	TRBJ1-3	CAIIDGSSGNTIYF	TGTGCCATCATCGACGGAAGCTCTGGAAACACCATATATTTT